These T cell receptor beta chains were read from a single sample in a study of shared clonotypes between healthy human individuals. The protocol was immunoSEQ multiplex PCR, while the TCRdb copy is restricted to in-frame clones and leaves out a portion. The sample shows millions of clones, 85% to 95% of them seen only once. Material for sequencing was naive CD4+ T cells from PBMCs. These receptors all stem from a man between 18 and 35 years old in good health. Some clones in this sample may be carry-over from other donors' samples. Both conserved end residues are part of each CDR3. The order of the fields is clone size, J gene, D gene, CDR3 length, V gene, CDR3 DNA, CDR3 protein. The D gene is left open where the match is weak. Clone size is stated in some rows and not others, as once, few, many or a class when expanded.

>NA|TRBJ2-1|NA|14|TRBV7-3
TGTGCCAGCAGCCCGAGACAGGCCTCGGATGAGCAGTTCTTC
CASSPRQASDEQFF
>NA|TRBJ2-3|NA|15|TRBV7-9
TGTGCCAGCAGCTTTCGCAGGGGCGGATCAGATACGCAGTATTTT
CASSFRRGGSDTQYF
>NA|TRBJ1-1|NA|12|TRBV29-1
TGCAGCGTTGCCGGGCCCGGGGCAGAAGCTTTCTTT
CSVAGPGAEAFF
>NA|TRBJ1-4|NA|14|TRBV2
TGTGCCAGCAGGCAGGGAAGGCCTAATGAAAAACTGTTTTTT
CASRQGRPNEKLFF
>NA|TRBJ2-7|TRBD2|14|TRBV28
TGTGCCAGCAGCCTCCGACTAGCGCGGTACGAGCAGTACTTC
CASSLRLARYEQYF
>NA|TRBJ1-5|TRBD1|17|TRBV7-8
TGTGCCAGCAGCGTAGACTCTGGGGACAGGCCCAATCAGCCCCAGCATTTT
CASSVDSGDRPNQPQHF
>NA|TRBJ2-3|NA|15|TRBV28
TGTGCCAGCCTCTCGGCAGGGGCCTCGCTAGGTACGCAGTATTTT
CASLSAGASLGTQYF
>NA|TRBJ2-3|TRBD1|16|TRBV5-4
TGTGCCAGCAGCTTGAGAGTTGTAGGGGGCGAGGATACGCAGTATTTT
CASSLRVVGGEDTQYF
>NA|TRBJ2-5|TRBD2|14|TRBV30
TGTGCCTGGAGTCTCGGGCTAGCGGGAGAGACCCAGTACTTC
CAWSLGLAGETQYF
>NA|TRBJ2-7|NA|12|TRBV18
TGTGCCAGCTCACCCACACCTTACGAGCAGTACTTC
CASSPTPYEQYF
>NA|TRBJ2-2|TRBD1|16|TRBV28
TGTGCCAGCAGCCCACTCGGGGACAGGGATTCCGGGGAGCTGTTTTTT
CASSPLGDRDSGELFF
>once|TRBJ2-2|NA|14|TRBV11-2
TGTGCCAGCAGCTTACTGAAAGACACCGGGGAGCTGTTTTTT
CASSLLKDTGELFF
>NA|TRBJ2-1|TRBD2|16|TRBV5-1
TGCGCCAGCAGCACTAAACCGGGACTAGCTTCCATTGAGCAGTTCTTC
CASSTKPGLASIEQFF
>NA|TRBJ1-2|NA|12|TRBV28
TGTGCCAGCCTCTTGGAGCCCCAAGGCTACACCTTC
CASLLEPQGYTF
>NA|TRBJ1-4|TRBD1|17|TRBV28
TGTGCCAGCAGTTCTCGGGACAGGGGGCCAGCTAATGAAAAACTGTTTTTT
CASSSRDRGPANEKLFF
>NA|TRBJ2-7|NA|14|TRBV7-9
TGTGCCAGCAGCTTAGGAGCGGAAATCTACGAGCAGTACTTC
CASSLGAEIYEQYF
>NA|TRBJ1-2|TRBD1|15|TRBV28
TGTGCCAGCAGTTTAGCGGGACAGACCTTATATGGCTACACCTTC
CASSLAGQTLYGYTF
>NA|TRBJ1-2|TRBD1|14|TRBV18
TGTGCCAGCTCACCCGTGGGACAGCTGATGGGCTACACCTTC
CASSPVGQLMGYTF
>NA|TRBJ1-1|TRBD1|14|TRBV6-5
TGTGCCAGCAGTTCCCGACAGGGAAGCACTGAAGCTTTCTTT
CASSSRQGSTEAFF
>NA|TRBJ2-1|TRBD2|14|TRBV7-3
TGTGCCAGCAGCTCGGGACTAGCGGGAGCTCTGCAGTTCTTC
CASSSGLAGALQFF
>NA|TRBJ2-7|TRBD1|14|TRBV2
TGTGCCAGCAGTGAAACAGGGGCTTTTGGCGAGCAGTACTTC
CASSETGAFGEQYF
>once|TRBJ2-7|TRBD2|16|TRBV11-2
TGTGCCAGCAGCTTATTCCCGGGAGGGACCTCCTACGAGCAGTACTTC
CASSLFPGGTSYEQYF
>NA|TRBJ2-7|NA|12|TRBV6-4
TGTGCCAGCAGTGTCGGGGTTTCCGAGCAGTACTTC
CASSVGVSEQYF
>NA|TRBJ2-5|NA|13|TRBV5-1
TGCGCCAGCAGCCCCCCTGGGTCGGAGACCCAGTACTTC
CASSPPGSETQYF
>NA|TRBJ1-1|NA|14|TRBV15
TGTGCCACCAGCAGAGAGCCGTGGGGATCTGAAGCTTTCTTT
CATSREPWGSEAFF
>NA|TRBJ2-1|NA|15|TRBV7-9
TGTGCCAGCAGCTTTCCTGGCGGCTCCTACAATGAGCAGTTCTTC
CASSFPGGSYNEQFF
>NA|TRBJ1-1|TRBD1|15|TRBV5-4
TGTGCCAGCAGCTTTGTGACAGGGGGGCAATCTGAAGCTTTCTTT
CASSFVTGGQSEAFF
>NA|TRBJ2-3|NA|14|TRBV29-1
TGCAGCGTTGAGGTCCAGCAACGCACAGATACGCAGTATTTT
CSVEVQQRTDTQYF
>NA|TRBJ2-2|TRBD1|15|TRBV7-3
TGTGCCAGCAGCCAACAGGGGGCGGTCGGCGGGGAGCTGTTTTTT
CASSQQGAVGGELFF
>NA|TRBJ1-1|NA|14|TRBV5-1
TGCGCCAGCAGCTCCGTCGACGGGTGGACTGAAGCTTTCTTT
CASSSVDGWTEAFF
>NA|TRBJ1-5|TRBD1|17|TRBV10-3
TGTGCCATCAGTGAGTCTACAGGGGGCTTGATCAATCAGCCCCAGCATTTT
CAISESTGGLINQPQHF
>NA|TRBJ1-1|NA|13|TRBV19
TGTGCCAGTACCATCGGACAGAACACTGAAGCTTTCTTT
CASTIGQNTEAFF
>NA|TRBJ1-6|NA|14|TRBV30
TGTGCCTGGAGTTTGGGACAATTTAATTCACCCCTCCACTTT
CAWSLGQFNSPLHF
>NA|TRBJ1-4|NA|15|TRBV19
TGTGCCAGTCGTGAGGGTTGGGACCTCCGGGCAAAACTGTTTTTT
CASREGWDLRAKLFF
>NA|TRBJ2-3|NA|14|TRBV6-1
TGTGCCAGCAGTGCGAACAGGGTTTTAGATACGCAGTATTTT
CASSANRVLDTQYF
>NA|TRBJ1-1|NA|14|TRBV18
TGTGCCAGCTCACCCCCAGGGTGGAGCACTGAAGCTTTCTTT
CASSPPGWSTEAFF
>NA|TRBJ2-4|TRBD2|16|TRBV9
TGTGCCAGCAGCGCAGATAGCGGGAGGGCCGGGGACATTCAGTACTTC
CASSADSGRAGDIQYF
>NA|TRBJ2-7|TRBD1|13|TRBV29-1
TGCAGCGTTTCCTCGACAGGGGCCTACGAGCAGTACTTC
CSVSSTGAYEQYF
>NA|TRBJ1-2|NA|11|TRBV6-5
TGTGCCAGCAGCTCCGTCTATGGCTACACCTTC
CASSSVYGYTF
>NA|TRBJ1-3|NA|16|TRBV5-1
TGCGCCAGCAGCTCACACCCAATCGTGACTGGAAACACCATATATTTT
CASSSHPIVTGNTIYF
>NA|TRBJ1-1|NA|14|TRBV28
TGTGCCAGCAGTTTACAGGTGGAGAGCACTGAAGCTTTCTTT
CASSLQVESTEAFF
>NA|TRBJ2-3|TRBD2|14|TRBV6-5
TGTGCCAGCAGTCCCATCGGGAGGGGAGATACGCAGTATTTT
CASSPIGRGDTQYF
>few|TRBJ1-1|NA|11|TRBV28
TGTGCCAGCAGTGGTGACCCGAAAGCTTTCTTT
CASSGDPKAFF
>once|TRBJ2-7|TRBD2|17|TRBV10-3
TGTGCCATCACGCCGGGACTAGCGGGGGATAGCTCCTACGAGCAGTACTTC
CAITPGLAGDSSYEQYF
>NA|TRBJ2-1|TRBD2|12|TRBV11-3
TGTGCCAGCAGGACTAGCGGTTCGGAGCAGTTCTTC
CASRTSGSEQFF
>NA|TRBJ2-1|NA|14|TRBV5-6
TGTGCCAGCAGCTTGGTGGCGGGAAACAATGAGCAGTTCTTC
CASSLVAGNNEQFF
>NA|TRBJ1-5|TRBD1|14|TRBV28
TGTGCCAGCAGCGAAGGGGGCTTAAATCAGCCCCAGCATTTT
CASSEGGLNQPQHF
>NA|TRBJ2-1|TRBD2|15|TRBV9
TGTGCCAGCAGCGAGCTAGCGGGAGGACACAATGAGCAGTTCTTC
CASSELAGGHNEQFF
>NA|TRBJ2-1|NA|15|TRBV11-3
TGTGCCAGCAGCGAAGGGACTGGCTCCTACAATGAGCAGTTCTTC
CASSEGTGSYNEQFF
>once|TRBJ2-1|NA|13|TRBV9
TGTGCCAGCAGCGCCGGGTCCGGCAATGAGCAGTTCTTC
CASSAGSGNEQFF
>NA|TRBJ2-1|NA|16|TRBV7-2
TGTGCCAGCAGCTTAGTTGGGGGCTCCGTATTCGATGAGCAGTTCTTC
CASSLVGGSVFDEQFF